This T cell receptor (beta chain) was sequenced in a study of memory CD4+ T cells and cytomegalovirus serostatus. Study summary: Healthy Belgian adult donors included about nine CMV-positive and some 24 CMV-negative people.

Concerning this clone itself: Its antigen remains unidentified.

Germline trimming cut 6 bases from V and 5 bases from J; bases unmatched to any gene: 6. Germline values: CDR1 SQVTM, CDR2 ANQGSEA. The CDR3 runs 13 residues. Assay: immunoSEQ multiplex PCR; the TCRdb copy retains only in-frame clones and omits some. The repertoire holds tens of thousands of clones, with 60% to 85% as singletons. Single viable CD3+CD4+CD8-CD45RO+ cells were sorted as the memory CD4+ T cells. Serum IgG to CMV pp150, pp28, p38 and p52 defined serostatus. Broader study findings: Each of around 69 CMV-associated TCRbeta sequences occurred in one to five individuals.

This clonotype originated in an adult in good health and CMV-seropositive. This chain connects TRBV29-1 to TRBJ1-5, with TRBD1 identical over 8 bases. Sequenced sample: memory CD4+ T cells from blood. CDR3 in DNA: TGCAGCGTGTCAGGGGGCTCGGATCAGCCCCAGCATTTT. Protein: CSVSGGSDQPQHF.